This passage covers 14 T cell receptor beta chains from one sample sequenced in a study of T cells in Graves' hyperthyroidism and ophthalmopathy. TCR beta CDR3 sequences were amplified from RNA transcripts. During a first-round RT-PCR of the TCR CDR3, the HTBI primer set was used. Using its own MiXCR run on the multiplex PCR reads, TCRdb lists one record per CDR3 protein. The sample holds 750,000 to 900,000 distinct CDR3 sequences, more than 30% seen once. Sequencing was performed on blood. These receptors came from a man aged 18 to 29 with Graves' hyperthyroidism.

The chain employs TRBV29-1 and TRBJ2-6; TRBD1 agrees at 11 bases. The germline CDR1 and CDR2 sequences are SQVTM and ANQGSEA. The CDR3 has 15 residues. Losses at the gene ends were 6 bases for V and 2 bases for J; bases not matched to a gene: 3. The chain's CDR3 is CSVQGQGAGANVLTF. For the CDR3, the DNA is TGCAGCGTCCAGGGACAGGGGGCTGGGGCCAACGTCCTGACTTTC.

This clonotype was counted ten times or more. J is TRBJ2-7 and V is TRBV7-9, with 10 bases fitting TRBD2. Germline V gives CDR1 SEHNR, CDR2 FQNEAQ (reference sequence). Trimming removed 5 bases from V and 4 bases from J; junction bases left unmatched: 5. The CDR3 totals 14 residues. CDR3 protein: CASSEGLAVYEQYF. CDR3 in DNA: TGTGCCAGCAGCGAAGGACTAGCGGTGTACGAGCAGTACTTC. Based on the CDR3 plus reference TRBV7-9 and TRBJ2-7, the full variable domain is DTGVSQNPRHKITKRGQNVTFRCDPISEHNRLYWYRQTLGQGPEFLTYFQNEAQLEKSRLLSDRFSAERPKGSFSTLEIQRTEQGDSAMYLCASSEGLAVYEQYFGPGTRLTVT.

For the CDR3, the DNA is TGTGCCAGCAGTTTTGGGACGTGGAGCTCCTACGAGCAGTACTTC. It encodes CASSFGTWSSYEQYF. The chain carries TRBV7-3 and TRBJ2-7; either TRBD1 or TRBD2 may supply D (5 bases each). Trimming pared 6 bases from V and 0 bases from J, leaving 15 bases between. The V gene's germline CDR1 is SGHTA and CDR2 FQGTGA. The CDR3 covers 15 residues. The whole variable domain, remainder taken from reference TRBV7-3 and TRBJ2-7, is GAGVSQTPSNKVTEKGKYVELRCDPISGHTALYWYRQSLGQGPEFLIYFQGTGAADDSGLPNDRFFAVRPEGSVSTLKIQRTERGDSAVYLCASSFGTWSSYEQYFGPGTRLTVT.

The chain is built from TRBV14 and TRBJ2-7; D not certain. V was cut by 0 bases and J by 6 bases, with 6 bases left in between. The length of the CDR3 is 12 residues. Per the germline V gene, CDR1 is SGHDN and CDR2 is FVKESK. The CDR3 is CASSQDGSEQYF. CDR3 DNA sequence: TGTGCCAGCAGCCAAGATGGTAGCGAGCAGTACTTC.

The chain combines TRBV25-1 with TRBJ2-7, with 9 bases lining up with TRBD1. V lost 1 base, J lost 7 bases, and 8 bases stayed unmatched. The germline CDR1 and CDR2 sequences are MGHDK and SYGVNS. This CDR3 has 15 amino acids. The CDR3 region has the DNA TGTGCCAGCAGTGAATTGGGACAGGGAGTGAGTGAGCAGTACTTC. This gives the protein CASSELGQGVSEQYF.

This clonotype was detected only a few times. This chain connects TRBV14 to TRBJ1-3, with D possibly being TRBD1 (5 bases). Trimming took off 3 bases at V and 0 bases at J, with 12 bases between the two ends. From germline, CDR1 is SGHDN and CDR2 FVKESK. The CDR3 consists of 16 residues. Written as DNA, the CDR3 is TGTGCCAGCAGCCAGGGGCGTCGGGCCTCTGGAAACACCATATATTTT. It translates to CASSQGRRASGNTIYF.

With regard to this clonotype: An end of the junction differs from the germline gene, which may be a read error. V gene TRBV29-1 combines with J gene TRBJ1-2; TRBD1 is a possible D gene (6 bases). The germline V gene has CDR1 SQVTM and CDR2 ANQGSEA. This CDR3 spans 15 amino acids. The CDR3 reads CSVEGGAGQSYGYTF. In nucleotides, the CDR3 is TGCAGCGTCGAAGGGGGGGCCGGACAGTCCTATGGCTACACCTTC.

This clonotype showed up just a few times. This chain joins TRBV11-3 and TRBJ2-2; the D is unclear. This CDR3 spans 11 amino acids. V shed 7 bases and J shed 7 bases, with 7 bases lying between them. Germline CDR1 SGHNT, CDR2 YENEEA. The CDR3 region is CASNLGGELFF. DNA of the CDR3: TGTGCCAGCAACCTGGGCGGGGAGCTGTTTTTT.

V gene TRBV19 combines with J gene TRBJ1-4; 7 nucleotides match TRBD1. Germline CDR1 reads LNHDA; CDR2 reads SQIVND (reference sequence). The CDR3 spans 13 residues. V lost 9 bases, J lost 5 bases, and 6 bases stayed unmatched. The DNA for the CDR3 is TGTGCCAGCACCGGGACAGAGAATGAAAAACTGTTTTTT. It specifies CASTGTENEKLFF.

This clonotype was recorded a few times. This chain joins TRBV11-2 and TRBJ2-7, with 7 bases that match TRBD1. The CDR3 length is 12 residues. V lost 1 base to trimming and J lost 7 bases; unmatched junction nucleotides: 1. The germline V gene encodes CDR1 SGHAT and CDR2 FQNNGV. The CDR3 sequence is CASSLGGQEQYF. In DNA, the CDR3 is TGTGCCAGCAGCTTAGGGGGACAGGAGCAGTACTTC.

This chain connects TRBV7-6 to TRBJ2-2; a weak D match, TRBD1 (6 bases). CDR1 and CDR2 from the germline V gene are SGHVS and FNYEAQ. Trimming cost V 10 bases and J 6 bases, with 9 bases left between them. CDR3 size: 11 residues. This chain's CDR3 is CATHRAGELFF. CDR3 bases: TGTGCCACACACAGGGCCGGGGAGCTGTTTTTT.

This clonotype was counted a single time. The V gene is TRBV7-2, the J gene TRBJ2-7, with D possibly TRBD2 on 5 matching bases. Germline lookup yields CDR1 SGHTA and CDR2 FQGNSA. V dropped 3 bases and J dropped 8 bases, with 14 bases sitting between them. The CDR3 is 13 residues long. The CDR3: CASSFLERRQQYF. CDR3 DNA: TGTGCCAGCAGCTTCCTCGAGCGGAGGCAGCAGTACTTC. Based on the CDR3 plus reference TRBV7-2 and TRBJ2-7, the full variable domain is GAGVSQSPSNKVTEKGKDVELRCDPISGHTALYWYRQSLGQGLEFLIYFQGNSAPDKSGLPSDRFSAERTGGSVSTLTIQRTQQEDSAVYLCASSFLERRQQYFGPGTRLTVT.

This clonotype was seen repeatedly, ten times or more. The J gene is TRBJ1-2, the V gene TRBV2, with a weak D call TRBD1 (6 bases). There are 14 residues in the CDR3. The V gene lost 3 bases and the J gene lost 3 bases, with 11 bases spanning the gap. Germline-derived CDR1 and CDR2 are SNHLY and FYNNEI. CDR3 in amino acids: CASSDTGIHYGYTF. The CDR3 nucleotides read TGTGCCAGCAGTGATACAGGGATACACTATGGCTACACCTTC.

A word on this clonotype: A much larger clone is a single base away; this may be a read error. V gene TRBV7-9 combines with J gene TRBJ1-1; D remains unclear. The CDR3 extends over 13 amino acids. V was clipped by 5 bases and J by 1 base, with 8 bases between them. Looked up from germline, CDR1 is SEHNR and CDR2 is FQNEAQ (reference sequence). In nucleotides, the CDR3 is TGTGCCAGCAGCCCCTTTTCGAACACTGAAGCTTTCTTT. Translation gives CASSPFSNTEAFF.